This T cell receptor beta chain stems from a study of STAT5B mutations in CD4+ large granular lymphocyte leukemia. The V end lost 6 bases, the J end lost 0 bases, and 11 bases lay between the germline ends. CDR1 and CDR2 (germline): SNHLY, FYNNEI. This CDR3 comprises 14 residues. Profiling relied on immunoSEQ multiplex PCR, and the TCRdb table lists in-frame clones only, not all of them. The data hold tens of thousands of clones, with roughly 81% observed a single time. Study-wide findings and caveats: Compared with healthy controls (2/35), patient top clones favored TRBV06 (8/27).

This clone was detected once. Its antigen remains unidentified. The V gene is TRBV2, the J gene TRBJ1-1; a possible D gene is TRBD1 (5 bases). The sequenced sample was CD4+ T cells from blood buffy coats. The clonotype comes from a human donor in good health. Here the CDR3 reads CASREDIVNTEAFF. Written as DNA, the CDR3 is TGTGCCAGCAGGGAGGACATAGTGAACACTGAAGCTTTCTTT.